This TCR beta chain is from a study of immune cell composition in non-small cell lung cancer. Overall study findings and caveats: It was not proven that tumour-reactive clones equal dominant tumour-associated clones. Tumour TCR-beta clonality showed no significant link to smoking pack-years.

The CDR3 totals 15 residues. Germline CDR1 and CDR2: MGHDK and SYGVNS. The normal lung sample lay at least 3 cm, and maximally far, from the tumour. As to this clone: The antigen is not known. The germline gene is not matched at one end of the junction; a read error may be the cause.

Measured with immunoSEQ multiplex PCR; TCRdb has only the in-frame clones, and not every one. The table shows about 4,500 clones, with over 60% occurring only once. The chain uses TRBV25-1 and TRBJ1-3, with D possibly matching TRBD1 (6 bases). Sequences were obtained from non-adjacent lung tissue. This TCR was recovered from a human donor with non-small cell lung cancer. CDR3 protein: CVSSESDRFQSTIYF. For the CDR3, the DNA is TGTGTCAGCAGTGAATCTGACAGGTTTCAGAGCACCATATATTTT.